This T cell receptor beta chain is from a study of breast tumors, draining lymph nodes, adjacent tissues (dated by TCRdb to the mid-2010s). Looking at the study overall: Breast cancer patients provided tumor, adjacent nontumor tissue and axillary lymph nodes, and the study compared the TCR beta repertoires across these three sources. The study aimed to assess the relationships and possible T-cell exchange between tumor, surrounding tissue and draining lymph node repertoires in human breast cancer.

The listed sequencing device is Illumina HiSeq 2000. Multiplex PCR amplification was used to generate the TCR beta chain libraries. High-throughput sequencing was used to analyze the amplified TCR beta chain products. TCRdb trimmed the raw reads at Q25, called clones with MiXCR and kept productive beta chains. Rows merge per CDR3 protein into single entries with the most common DNA and genes. For this sample there are 150,000 to 200,000 distinct CDR3 sequences; roughly a third appear just once. The ten most abundant clones make up approximately 4.3% of the sample. Taken from the germline V gene (reference sequence), the CDR1 and CDR2 loops are LGHDT and YNNKEL. Spanning cysteine to phenylalanine, the CDR3 consists of 14 amino acids. The only DNA kept is the CDR3, 42 bases in frame from the first base. Germline trimming: 0 bases from V, 8 bases from J; junction bases outside gene matches: 6. Broad study findings and their caveats: Tumors showed preferential V and J gene usage, and their T-cell repertoire diversity fell below that of lymph nodes yet above that of nontumor tissue. The conclusion that tumor T cells originate in lymph nodes was presented as consistent with a hypothesis rather than as directly demonstrated. The data were considered consistent with the idea that most tumor T cells come from the lymph node and then expand in tumor tissue. Tumor and nontumor tissue repertoires were significantly more similar in luminal-like than in basal-like breast cancer.

This clonotype has a count of ten or more. Its antigen is not yet known. The input lacks base qualities; no much larger clone sits a single base away. Lymph node samples came from the axillary draining lymph nodes of breast cancer patients. The receptor's source is a female donor with breast cancer. Some clones in this sample may be carry-over from other donors' samples. The sample was axillary lymph node tissue. The chain links TRBV3-1 with TRBJ1-2, with 7 bases aligning to TRBD1. The CDR3 is CASSQEWTGRGYTF. The DNA sequence is TGTGCCAGCAGCCAAGAGTGGACAGGTCGAGGCTACACCTTC.